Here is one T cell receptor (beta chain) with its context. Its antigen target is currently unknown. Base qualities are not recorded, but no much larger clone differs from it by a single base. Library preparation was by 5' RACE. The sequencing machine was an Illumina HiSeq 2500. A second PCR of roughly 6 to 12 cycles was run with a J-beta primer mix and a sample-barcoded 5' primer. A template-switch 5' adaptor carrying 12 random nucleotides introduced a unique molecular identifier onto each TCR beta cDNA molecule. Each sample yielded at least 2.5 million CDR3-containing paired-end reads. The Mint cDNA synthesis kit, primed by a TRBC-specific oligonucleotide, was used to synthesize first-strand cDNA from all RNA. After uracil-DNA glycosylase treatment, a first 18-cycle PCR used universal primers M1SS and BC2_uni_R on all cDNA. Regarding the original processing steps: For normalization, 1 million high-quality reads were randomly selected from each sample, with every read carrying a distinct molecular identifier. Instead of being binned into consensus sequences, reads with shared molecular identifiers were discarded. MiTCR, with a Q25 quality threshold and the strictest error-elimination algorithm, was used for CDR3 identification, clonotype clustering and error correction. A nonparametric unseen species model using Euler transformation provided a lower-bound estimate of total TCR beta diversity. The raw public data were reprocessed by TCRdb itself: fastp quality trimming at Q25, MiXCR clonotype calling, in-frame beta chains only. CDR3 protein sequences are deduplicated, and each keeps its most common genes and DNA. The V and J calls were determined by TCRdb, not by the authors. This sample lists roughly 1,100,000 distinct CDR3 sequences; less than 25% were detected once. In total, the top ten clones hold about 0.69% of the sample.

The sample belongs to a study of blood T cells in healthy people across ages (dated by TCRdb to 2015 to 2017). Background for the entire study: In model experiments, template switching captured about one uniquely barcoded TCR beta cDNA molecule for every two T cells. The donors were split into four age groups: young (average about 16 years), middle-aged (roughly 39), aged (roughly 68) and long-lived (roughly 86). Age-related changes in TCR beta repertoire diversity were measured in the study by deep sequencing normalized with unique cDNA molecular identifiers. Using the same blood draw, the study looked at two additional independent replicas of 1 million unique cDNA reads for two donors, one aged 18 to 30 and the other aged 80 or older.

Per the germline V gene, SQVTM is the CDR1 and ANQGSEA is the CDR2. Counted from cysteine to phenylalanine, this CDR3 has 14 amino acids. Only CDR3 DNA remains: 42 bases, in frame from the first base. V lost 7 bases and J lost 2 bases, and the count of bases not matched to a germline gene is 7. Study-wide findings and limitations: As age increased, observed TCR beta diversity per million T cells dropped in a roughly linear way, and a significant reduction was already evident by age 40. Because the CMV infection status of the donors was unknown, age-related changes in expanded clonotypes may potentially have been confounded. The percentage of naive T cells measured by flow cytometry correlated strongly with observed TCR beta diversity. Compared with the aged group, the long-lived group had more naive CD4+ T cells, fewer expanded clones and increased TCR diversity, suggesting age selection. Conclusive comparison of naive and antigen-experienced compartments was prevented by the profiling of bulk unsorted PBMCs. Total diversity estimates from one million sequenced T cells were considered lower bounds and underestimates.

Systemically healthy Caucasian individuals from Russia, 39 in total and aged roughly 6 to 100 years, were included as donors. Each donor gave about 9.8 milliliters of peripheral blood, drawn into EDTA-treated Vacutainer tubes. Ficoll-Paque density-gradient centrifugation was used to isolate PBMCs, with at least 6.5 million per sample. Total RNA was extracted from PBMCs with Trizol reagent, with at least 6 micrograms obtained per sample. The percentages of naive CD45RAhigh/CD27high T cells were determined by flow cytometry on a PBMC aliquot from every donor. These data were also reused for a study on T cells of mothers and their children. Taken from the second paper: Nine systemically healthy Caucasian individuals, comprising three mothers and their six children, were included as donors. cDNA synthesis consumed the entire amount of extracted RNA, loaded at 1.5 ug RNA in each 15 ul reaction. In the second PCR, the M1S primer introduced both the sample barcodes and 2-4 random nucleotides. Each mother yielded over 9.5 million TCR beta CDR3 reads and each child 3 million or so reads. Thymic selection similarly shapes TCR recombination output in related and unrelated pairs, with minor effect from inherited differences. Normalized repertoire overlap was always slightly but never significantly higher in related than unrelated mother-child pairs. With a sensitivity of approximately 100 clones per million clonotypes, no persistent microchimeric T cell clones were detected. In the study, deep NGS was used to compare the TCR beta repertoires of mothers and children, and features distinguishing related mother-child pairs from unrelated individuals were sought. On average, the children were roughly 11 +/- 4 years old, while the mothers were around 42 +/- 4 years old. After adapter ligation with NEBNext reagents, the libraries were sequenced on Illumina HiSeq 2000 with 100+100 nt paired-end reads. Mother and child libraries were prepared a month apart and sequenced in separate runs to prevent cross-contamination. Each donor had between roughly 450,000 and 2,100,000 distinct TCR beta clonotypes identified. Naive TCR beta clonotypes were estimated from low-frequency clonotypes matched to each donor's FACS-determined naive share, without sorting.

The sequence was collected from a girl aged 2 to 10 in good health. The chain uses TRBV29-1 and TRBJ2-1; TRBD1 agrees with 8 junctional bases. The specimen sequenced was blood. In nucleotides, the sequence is TGCAGCGGGTTACAGGGGGATCCCTACAATGAGCAGTTCTTC. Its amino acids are CSGLQGDPYNEQFF.